Reported below is one TCR beta chain. As yet, its antigen is unknown. The data were taken from a study of T cell responses to AZD1222 COVID-19 vaccine. Study-level points and caveats: Increases in Spike-specific TCR breadth and depth were seen after two AZD1222 doses. Among the donors, most were white British and more were female, and clonal diversity was possibly underestimated. Nearly half of unique spike-specific TCRs reportedly avoided B.1.351 and B.1.1.7 mutated regions. Sampling captured repertoires only after the peak T cell response.

Between the trimmed V and J ends, which lost 5 bases and 5 bases, there was a span of 16 bases. Per germline, CDR1 MNHEY and CDR2 SVGAGI. CDR3 length: 15 residues. The repertoire was sequenced with immunoSEQ multiplex PCR; TCRdb's copy has only in-frame clones and lacks some. The sample includes 200,000 or so clones, approximately 94% of them seen just once. This sequence was found in an adult in good health. The V gene is TRBV6-5, the J gene TRBJ2-1; a weak D match, TRBD1 (5 bases). Material: peripheral blood, obtained on day 0 of MenACWY control vaccination. The CDR3 DNA sequence: TGTGCCAGCAGTCGGACGCAGGGTGCGGACAATGAGCAGTTCTTC. Translation: CASSRTQGADNEQFF.